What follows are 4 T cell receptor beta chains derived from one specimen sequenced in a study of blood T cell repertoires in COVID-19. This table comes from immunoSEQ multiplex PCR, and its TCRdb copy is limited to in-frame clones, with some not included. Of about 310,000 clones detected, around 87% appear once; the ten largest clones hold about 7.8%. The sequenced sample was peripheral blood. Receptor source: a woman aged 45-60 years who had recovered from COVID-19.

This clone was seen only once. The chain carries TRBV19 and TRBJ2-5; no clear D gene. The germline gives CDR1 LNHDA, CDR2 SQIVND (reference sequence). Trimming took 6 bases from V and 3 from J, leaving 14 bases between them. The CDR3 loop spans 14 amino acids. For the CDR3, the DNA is TGTGCCAGTAGACCTTCCCAGATTGAAGAGACCCAGTACTTC. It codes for CASRPSQIEETQYF.

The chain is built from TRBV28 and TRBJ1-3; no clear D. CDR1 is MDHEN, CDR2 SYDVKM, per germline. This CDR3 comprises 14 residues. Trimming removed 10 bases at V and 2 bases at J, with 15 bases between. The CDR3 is CATSRSATGNTIYF. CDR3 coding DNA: TGTGCCACCTCGAGGAGTGCCACTGGAAACACCATATATTTT.

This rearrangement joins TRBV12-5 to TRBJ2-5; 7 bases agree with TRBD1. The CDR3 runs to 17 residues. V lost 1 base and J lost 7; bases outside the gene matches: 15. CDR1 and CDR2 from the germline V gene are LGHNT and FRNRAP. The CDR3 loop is CASGLAPRQGRTVTQYF. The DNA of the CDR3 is TGTGCTAGTGGTTTGGCTCCACGACAGGGACGAACGGTGACCCAGTACTTC.

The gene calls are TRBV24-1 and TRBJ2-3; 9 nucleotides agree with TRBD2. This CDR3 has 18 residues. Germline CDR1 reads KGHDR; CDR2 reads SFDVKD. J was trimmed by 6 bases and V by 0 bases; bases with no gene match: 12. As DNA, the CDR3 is TGTGCCACCAGTGATTTGGGGTTTGCGGGACTAGCACCCGATACGCAGTATTTT. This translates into CATSDLGFAGLAPDTQYF.